The 16 T cell receptor beta chains below were found in one sample sequenced in a study of CD8 T cells in ankylosing spondylitis. TCRdb reprocessed the 5' RACE reads via MiXCR and lists one record per CDR3 protein. The data contain around 130,000 distinct CDR3 sequences, about 6.4% of them singletons. The specimen was blood, either unsorted or a sorted T cell fraction (not recorded which). The receptors derive from a male donor with ankylosing spondylitis or in good health (not recorded which).

Only a few counts were recorded for this clonotype. The chain couples TRBV18 to TRBJ2-3; the D gene is possibly TRBD2 (5 bases). CDR1 and CDR2 from the germline V gene are KGHSH and LQKENI. The ends were cut back, 3 bases at V and 2 bases at J, with 12 bases in the middle. This CDR3 spans 15 amino acids. CDR3 sequence reads: CASSPTSGPTDTQYF. The CDR3 DNA reads TGTGCCAGCTCACCTACGAGCGGCCCCACAGATACGCAGTATTTT.

This clonotype occurred many times. The chain joins TRBV7-2 to TRBJ2-1; D is unclear. Between the trimmed V and J ends, which lost 2 bases and 0 bases, there was a span of 8 bases. This CDR3 has 15 amino acids. Per the germline V gene, CDR1 is SGHTA and CDR2 is FQGNSA. CDR3 region: CASSLWPSSYNEQFF. CDR3 DNA: TGTGCCAGCAGCTTATGGCCGAGCTCCTACAATGAGCAGTTCTTC.

There are many counts of this clonotype. The chain uses TRBV12-3 or TRBV12-4 and TRBJ2-7, with D unclear. CDR3 length equals 14 residues. Trimming took 1 base from V and 2 from J, leaving 9 bases between them. The CDR3 protein is CASSLVPATYEQYF. The CDR3 nucleotides are TGTGCCAGCAGTTTAGTTCCGGCAACCTACGAGCAGTACTTC.

This clonotype appeared many times. The chain employs TRBV6-1 and TRBJ2-3; 9 positions agree with TRBD2. V was clipped by 5 bases and J by 1 base; unmatched bases: 13. Germline assignment: CDR1 MNHNS and CDR2 SASEGT. The CDR3 is 18 residues long. The CDR3 protein is CASSSDGASGMRTDTQYF. Written as DNA, the CDR3 is TGTGCCAGCAGTAGTGATGGGGCTAGCGGGATGCGCACAGATACGCAGTATTTT.

This clonotype turned up a few times. The chain employs TRBV29-1 and TRBJ2-2, with TRBD1 matching over 9 bases. The CDR3 has 14 residues. Germline assignment: CDR1 SQVTM and CDR2 ANQGSEA. The junction had 6 bases not matched to a gene; V was cut back by 7 bases and J by 3 bases. The DNA of the CDR3 is TGCAGCGGAGGGACAGGGCCCCACACCGGGGAGCTGTTTTTT. It specifies CSGGTGPHTGELFF.

Many counts were recorded for this clonotype. This chain links TRBV3-1 with TRBJ1-2, with D perhaps matching TRBD1 (5 bases). Trimming took off 1 base at V and 4 bases at J, with 16 bases between the two ends. This CDR3 has 16 amino acids. Germline V gene sequence: CDR1 LGHDT, CDR2 YNNKEL (reference sequence). CDR3 sequence: CASSQGAWGEAYGYTF. The DNA for the CDR3 is TGTGCCAGCAGCCAAGGGGCGTGGGGGGAGGCCTATGGCTACACCTTC.

This clonotype came up many times. The chain combines TRBV29-1 with TRBJ1-1; D is unresolved. Germline V lookup: CDR1 SQVTM, CDR2 ANQGSEA. The CDR3 is 11 residues long. The V end was cut by 4 bases, the J end by 5 bases, with 8 bases between. Written as DNA, the CDR3 is TGCAGCGTTGTTACGAGGACTGAAGCTTTCTTT. Translation gives CSVVTRTEAFF.

At least ten counts were recorded for this clonotype. The genes are TRBV5-4 and TRBJ2-3; 9 nucleotides match TRBD2. Germline values: CDR1 SGHNT, CDR2 YYREEE (reference sequence). Trimming removed 0 bases from V and 6 bases from J; junction bases left unmatched: 8. The CDR3 runs 16 residues. As DNA, the CDR3 is TGTGCCAGCAGCTTGGGTAGCGGGGGCCCCGGGGATACGCAGTATTTT. Translating gives CASSLGSGGPGDTQYF. Combining the CDR3 with reference TRBV5-4 and TRBJ2-3 gives the whole variable domain ETGVTQSPTHLIKTRGQQVTLRCSSQSGHNTVSWYQQALGQGPQFIFQYYREEENGRGNFPPRFSGLQFPNYSSELNVNALELDDSALYLCASSLGSGGPGDTQYFGPGTRLTVL.

This clonotype came up many times. The V and J genes are TRBV12-3 or TRBV12-4 and TRBJ2-6; D is perhaps TRBD2 (6 bases). The CDR3 spans 16 residues. The ends were cut back, 8 bases at V and 3 bases at J, with 17 bases in the middle. CDR3: CASPVGGGSGANVLTF. CDR3 DNA: TGTGCCAGCCCTGTGGGGGGAGGCAGTGGGGCCAACGTCCTGACTTTC.

There are many counts of this clonotype. The chain uses TRBV19 and TRBJ2-3; 11 bases fit TRBD2. The CDR3 runs to 17 residues. V was clipped by 8 bases and J by 4 bases; unmatched bases: 14. The germline V gene encodes CDR1 LNHDA and CDR2 SQIVND (reference sequence). As DNA, the CDR3 is TGTGCCAGTGGGCTAAGGGGACTAGCGGCTTCCTCAGATACGCAGTATTTT. Translating gives CASGLRGLAASSDTQYF.

This clonotype appeared a few times. The chain links TRBV30 to TRBJ2-7; 8 nucleotides line up with TRBD1. The length of the CDR3 is 13 residues. Looked up from germline, CDR1 is GTSNPN and CDR2 is SVGIG (reference sequence). Losses at the gene ends were 3 bases for V and 3 bases for J; bases not matched to a gene: 4. The CDR3 spells CAWRDRDLYEQYF. For the CDR3, the DNA is TGTGCCTGGAGGGACAGGGACCTCTACGAGCAGTACTTC.

This clonotype was observed many times. J is TRBJ1-5 and V is TRBV20-1; D is perhaps TRBD1 (5 bases). The CDR3 is 14 amino acids. Trimming pared 1 base from V and 3 bases from J, leaving 10 bases between. Germline V gene data show CDR1 as DFQATT and CDR2 as SNEGSKA (reference sequence). The CDR3 region is CSARGRGPNQPQHF. CDR3 nucleotides: TGCAGTGCTAGAGGTAGGGGCCCCAATCAGCCCCAGCATTTT.

This clonotype was seen many times. V and J are TRBV20-1 and TRBJ2-3; perhaps D is TRBD1 or TRBD2 (6 bases each). Trimming took 3 bases from V and 0 from J, leaving 13 bases between them. The CDR3 is 15 amino acids. In germline, CDR1 is DFQATT, CDR2 SNEGSKA (reference sequence). CDR3 in amino acids: CSARARGTSTDTQYF. DNA for the CDR3: TGCAGTGCTAGGGCTAGGGGGACTAGCACAGATACGCAGTATTTT.

This clonotype was found many times. The V call is TRBV5-1, the J call TRBJ2-7; 9 bases are a match to TRBD1. Trimming took 0 bases from V and 4 from J; bases not matched to a gene: 5. The CDR3 consists of 15 residues. The germline CDR1 and CDR2 sequences are SGHRS and YFSETQ. CDR3 DNA sequence: TGCGCCAGCAGCTTGGCCGACAGGGGGACGTACGAGCAGTACTTC. Translation: CASSLADRGTYEQYF.

This clonotype was counted ten times or more. The V call is TRBV5-6, the J call TRBJ2-3; TRBD1 or TRBD2 may be the D gene (5 bases each). The ends were cut back, 2 bases at V and 0 bases at J, with 16 bases in the middle. From germline, CDR1 is SGHDT and CDR2 YYEEEE. This CDR3 has 17 residues. The CDR3 nucleotides read TGTGCCAGCAGCTTAGAGTCGGGGCCTGCTAGCACAGATACGCAGTATTTT. Translating it yields CASSLESGPASTDTQYF.

The gene calls are TRBV20-1 and TRBJ1-2; D is possibly TRBD1 (5 bases). V was clipped by 1 base and J by 3 bases, with 6 bases between them. The length of the CDR3 is 12 residues. CDR1 DFQATT and CDR2 SNEGSKA come from the germline V gene (reference sequence). DNA for the CDR3: TGCAGTGCTAGAGCCAGGGACTATGGCTACACCTTC. Its protein is CSARARDYGYTF.